The entry that follows covers one T cell receptor beta chain sequence. Under the authors' procedure: Reference gene primer amplification yielded estimated nucleated cell counts. The protocol was immunoSEQ multiplex PCR, while the TCRdb copy is restricted to in-frame clones and leaves out a portion. The DNA gave D and trimming, while V, J and clone size come from that table. The profile shows some 300,000 clones, approximately 90% of them singletons. This entry is derived from a study of blood T cell repertoires in COVID-19. Study-level information: The study drew acute and convalescent COVID-19 samples from the United States, Italy and Spain. Sources were T cells, B-cell-depleted T cells, or PBMCs; the material itself was cDNA or gDNA.

The germline V gene encodes CDR1 SGHTA and CDR2 FQGNSA. V was pared by 1 base and J by 7 bases, with 13 bases between. This CDR3 has 14 residues. This clonotype originated in a woman in her 50s with COVID-19, enrolled during active disease. This sequence joins TRBV7-2 and TRBJ1-2, with D possibly matching TRBD1 (5 bases). The source material was peripheral blood. The CDR3 is CASSLVGAGSGYTF. In DNA, the CDR3 is TGTGCCAGCAGCTTAGTCGGGGCGGGGTCTGGCTACACCTTC.